The T cell receptor beta chain described here comes from a study of blood T cell repertoires in COVID-19. Across the whole study: The origin of the acute and convalescent COVID-19 samples was the United States, Italy and Spain. T cells, B-cell-depleted T cells, or PBMCs supplied cDNA or gDNA.

How the authors handled the data: Estimation of nucleated cell counts relied on the amplification of reference gene primers. The protocol was immunoSEQ multiplex PCR, while the TCRdb copy is restricted to in-frame clones and leaves out a portion. V and J calls and clone size are given by that table; D and trimming were obtained from the DNA. The repertoire has a few hundred thousand clones, about 90% of them found once; the top ten carry about 2%. Trimming stripped 8 bases from V and 0 bases from J, with 7 bases between. The germline V gene has CDR1 MNHEY and CDR2 SVGAGI. CDR3 length: 12 residues. Specimen: peripheral blood. The chain carries TRBV6-5 and TRBJ2-5; D possibly corresponds to TRBD1 (6 bases). This sequence originates from a man in his forties or fifties with active or convalescent COVID-19. The CDR3, as DNA: TGTGCCAGCGGACAGTACCAAGAGACCCAGTACTTC. Its translation is CASGQYQETQYF.